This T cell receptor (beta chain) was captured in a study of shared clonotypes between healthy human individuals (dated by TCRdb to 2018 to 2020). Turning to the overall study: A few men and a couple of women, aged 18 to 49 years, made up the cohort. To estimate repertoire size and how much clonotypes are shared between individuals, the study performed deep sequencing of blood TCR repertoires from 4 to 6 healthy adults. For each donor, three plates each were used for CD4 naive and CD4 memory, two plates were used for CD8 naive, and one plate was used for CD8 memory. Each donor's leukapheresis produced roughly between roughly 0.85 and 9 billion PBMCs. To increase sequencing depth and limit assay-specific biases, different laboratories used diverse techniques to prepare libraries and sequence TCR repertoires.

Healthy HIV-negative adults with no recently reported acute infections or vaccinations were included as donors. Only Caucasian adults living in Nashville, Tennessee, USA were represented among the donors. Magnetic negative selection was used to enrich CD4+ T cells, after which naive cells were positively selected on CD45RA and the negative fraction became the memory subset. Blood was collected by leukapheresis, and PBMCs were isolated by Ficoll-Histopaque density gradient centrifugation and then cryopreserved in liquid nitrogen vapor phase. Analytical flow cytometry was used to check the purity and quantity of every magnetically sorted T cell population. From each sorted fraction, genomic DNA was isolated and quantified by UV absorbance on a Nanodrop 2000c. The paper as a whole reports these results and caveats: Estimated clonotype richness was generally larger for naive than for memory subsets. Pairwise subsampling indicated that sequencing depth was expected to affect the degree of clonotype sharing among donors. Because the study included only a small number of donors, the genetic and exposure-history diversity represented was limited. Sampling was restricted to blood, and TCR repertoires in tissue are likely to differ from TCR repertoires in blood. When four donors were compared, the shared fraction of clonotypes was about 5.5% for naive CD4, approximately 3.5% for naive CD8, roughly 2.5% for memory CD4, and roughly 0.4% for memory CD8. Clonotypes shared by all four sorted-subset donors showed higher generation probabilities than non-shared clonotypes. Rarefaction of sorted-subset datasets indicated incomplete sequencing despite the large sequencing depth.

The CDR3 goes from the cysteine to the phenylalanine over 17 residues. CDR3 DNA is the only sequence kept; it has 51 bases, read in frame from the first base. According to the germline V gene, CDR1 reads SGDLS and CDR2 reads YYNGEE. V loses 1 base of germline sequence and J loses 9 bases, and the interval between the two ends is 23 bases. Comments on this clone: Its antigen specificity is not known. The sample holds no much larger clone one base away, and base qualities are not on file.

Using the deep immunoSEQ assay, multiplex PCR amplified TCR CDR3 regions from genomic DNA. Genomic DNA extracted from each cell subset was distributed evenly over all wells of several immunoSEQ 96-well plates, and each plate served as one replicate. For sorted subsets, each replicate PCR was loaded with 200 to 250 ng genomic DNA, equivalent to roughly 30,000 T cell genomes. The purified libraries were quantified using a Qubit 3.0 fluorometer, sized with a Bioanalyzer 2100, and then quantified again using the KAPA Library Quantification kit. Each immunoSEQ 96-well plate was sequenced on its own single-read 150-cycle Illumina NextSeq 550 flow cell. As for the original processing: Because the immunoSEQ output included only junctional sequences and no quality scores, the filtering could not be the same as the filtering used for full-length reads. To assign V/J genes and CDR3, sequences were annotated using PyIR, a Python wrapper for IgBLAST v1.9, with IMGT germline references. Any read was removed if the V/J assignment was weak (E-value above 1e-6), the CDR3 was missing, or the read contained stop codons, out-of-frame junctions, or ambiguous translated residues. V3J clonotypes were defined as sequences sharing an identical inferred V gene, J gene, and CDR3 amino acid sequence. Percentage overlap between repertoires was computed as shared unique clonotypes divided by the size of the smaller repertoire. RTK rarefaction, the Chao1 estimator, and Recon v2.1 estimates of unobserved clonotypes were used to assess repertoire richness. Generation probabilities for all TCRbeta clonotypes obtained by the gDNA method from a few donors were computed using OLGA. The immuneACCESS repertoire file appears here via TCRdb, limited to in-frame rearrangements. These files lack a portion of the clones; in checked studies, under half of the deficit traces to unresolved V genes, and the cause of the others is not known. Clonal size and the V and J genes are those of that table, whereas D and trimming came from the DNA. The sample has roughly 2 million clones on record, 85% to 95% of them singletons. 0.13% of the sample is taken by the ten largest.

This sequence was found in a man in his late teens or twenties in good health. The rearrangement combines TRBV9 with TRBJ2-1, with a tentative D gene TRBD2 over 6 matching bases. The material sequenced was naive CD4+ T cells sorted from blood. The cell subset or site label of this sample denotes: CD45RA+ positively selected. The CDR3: CASSVSRFGRESAEQFF. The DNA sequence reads TGTGCCAGCAGCGTAAGTAGGTTTGGTCGGGAGAGTGCTGAGCAGTTCTTC.